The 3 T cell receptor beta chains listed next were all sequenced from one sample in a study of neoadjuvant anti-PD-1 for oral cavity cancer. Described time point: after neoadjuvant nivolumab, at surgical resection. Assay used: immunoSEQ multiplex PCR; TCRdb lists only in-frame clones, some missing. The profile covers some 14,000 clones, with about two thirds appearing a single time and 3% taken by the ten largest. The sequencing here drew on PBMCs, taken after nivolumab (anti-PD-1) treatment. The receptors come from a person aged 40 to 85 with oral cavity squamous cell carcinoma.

DNA of the CDR3: TGTGCCAGCAGGGAGGGTGGGAACAATCAGCCCCAGCATTTT. Protein sequence: CASREGGNNQPQHF. The J gene is TRBJ1-5, the V gene TRBV7-8; D unresolved. From germline, CDR1 is SGHVS and CDR2 FQNEAQ. The CDR3 runs to 14 residues. V gave up 6 bases and J gave up 3 bases, with 12 bases separating them.

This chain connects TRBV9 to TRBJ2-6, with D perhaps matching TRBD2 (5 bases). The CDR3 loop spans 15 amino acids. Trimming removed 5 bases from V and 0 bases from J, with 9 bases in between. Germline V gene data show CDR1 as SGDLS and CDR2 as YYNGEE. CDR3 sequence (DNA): TGTGCCAGCAGTGTGGGGAGCTCTGGGGCCAACGTCCTGACTTTC. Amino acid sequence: CASSVGSSGANVLTF.

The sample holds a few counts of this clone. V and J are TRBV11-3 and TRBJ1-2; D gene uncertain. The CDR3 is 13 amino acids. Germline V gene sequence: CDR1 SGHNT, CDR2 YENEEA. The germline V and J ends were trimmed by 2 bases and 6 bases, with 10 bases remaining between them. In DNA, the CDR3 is TGTGCCAGCAGCTTAAGGCGCAGCAATGGCTACACCTTC. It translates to CASSLRRSNGYTF.